The entry below gives a single T cell receptor beta chain sequence along with its context. Its matching antigen is unknown. The study sampled nominally healthy donors, though unrecorded immune exposures were likely. This sample is drawn from a study of cytomegalovirus exposure and HLA in healthy donors. Findings of the study overall: The study labeled fewer than 200 TCR beta chains cytomegalovirus-associated. In a later analysis, around 18,000 TCR beta sequences were associated with HLA alleles at 0.05 false discovery rate. Most likely, a cluster of highly shared sequence variants arose as a sequencing artifact.

Trimming took 4 bases from V and 2 from J, leaving 7 bases between them. The CDR3 has 13 amino acids. CDR1 is ENHRY, CDR2 SYGVKD, per germline. 13 Jbeta primers and 60 Vbeta primers were used for the PCR. Here immunoSEQ multiplex PCR was the method, and the copy in TCRdb shows in-frame clones only, minus some. The sample includes 40,000 or so clones, around 62% of them seen just once. The chain uses TRBV10-3 and TRBJ2-3, with D uncertain. The sequence was collected from a human donor in good health. Sequencing was performed on PBMCs. CDR3 sequence reads: CAISAQVTDTQYF. CDR3 sequence (DNA): TGTGCCATCAGTGCCCAGGTCACAGATACGCAGTATTTT.